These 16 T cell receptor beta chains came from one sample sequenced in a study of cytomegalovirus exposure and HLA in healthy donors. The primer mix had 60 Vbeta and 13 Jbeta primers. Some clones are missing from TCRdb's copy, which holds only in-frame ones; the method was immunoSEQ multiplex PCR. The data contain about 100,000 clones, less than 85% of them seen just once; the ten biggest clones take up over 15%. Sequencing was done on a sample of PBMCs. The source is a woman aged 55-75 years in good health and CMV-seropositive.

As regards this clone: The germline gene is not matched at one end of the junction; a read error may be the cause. CDR3 amino acids: CASSRTSGGIQTQYF. CDR3 coding DNA: TGTGCTAGCAGCCGGACTAGCGGGGGGATCCAGACCCAGTACTTC. The J gene is TRBJ2-5, the V gene TRBV7-7; 14 nucleotides match TRBD2. CDR3 size: 15 residues. The germline CDR1 and CDR2 sequences are SSHAT and FNYEAQ (reference sequence).

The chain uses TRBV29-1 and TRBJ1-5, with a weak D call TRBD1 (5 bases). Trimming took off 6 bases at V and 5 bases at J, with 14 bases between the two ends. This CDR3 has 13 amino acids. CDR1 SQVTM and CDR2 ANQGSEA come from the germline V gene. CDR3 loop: CSVSTAGDQPQHF. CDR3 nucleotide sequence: TGCAGCGTCTCGACAGCCGGTGATCAGCCCCAGCATTTT.

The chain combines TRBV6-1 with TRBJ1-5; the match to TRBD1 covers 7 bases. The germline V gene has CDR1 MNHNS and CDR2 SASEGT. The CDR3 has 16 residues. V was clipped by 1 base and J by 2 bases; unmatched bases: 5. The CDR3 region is CASSEDRGARNQPQHF. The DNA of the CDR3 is TGTGCCAGCAGTGAAGACAGGGGTGCGCGCAATCAGCCCCAGCATTTT.

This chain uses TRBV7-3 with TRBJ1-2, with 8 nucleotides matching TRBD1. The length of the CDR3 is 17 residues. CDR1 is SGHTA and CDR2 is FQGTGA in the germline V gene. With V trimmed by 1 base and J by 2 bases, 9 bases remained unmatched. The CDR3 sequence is CASSLIGQGARNYGYTF. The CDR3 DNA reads TGTGCCAGCAGCTTAATCGGGCAGGGGGCTAGGAACTATGGCTACACCTTC.

CDR3 coding DNA: TGTGCCAGCTCACCTGGACTAGCGGGAATGCGAAACGACGAGCAGTACTTC. Translating it yields CASSPGLAGMRNDEQYF. The chain links TRBV18 to TRBJ2-7; 12 bases are a match to TRBD2. CDR3 size: 17 residues. Germline loops: CDR1 KGHSH, CDR2 LQKENI. V dropped 3 bases and J dropped 5; count of bases not matched to a gene: 11.

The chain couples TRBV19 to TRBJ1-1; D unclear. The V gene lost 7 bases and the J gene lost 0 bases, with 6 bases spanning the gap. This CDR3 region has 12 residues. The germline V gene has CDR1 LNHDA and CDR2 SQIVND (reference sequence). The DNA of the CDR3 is TGTGCCAGTAATTATATGAACACTGAAGCTTTCTTT. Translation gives CASNYMNTEAFF.

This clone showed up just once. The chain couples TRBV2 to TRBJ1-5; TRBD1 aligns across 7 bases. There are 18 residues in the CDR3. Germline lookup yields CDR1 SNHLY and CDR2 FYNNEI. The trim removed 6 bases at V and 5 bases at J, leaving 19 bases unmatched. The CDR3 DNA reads TGTGCCAGCAGCCGGAATATCCTCCTAGGGACAGTAGATCAGCCCCAGCATTTT. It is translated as CASSRNILLGTVDQPQHF.

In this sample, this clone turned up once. CDR3 in amino acids: CASSSSRDFYNEQFF. CDR3 bases: TGCGCCAGCAGCTCGTCCAGGGACTTCTACAATGAGCAGTTCTTC. The V call is TRBV5-1, the J call TRBJ2-1, with D perhaps matching TRBD2 (6 bases). Germline V gene sequence: CDR1 SGHRS, CDR2 YFSETQ. The CDR3 has 15 amino acids. The ends were cut back, 3 bases at V and 3 bases at J, with 13 bases in the middle. Full variable domain (missing parts from reference TRBV5-1 and TRBJ2-1): KAGVTQTPRYLIKTRGQQVTLSCSPISGHRSVSWYQQTPGQGLQFLFEYFSETQRNKGNFPGRFSGRQFSNSRSEMNVSTLELGDSALYLCASSSSRDFYNEQFFGPGTRLTVL.

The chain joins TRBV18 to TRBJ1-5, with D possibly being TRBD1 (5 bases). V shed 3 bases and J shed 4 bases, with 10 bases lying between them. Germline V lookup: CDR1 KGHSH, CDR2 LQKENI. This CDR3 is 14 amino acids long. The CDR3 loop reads CASSPGLQNQPQHF. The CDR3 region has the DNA TGTGCCAGCTCACCGGGACTTCAAAATCAGCCCCAGCATTTT.

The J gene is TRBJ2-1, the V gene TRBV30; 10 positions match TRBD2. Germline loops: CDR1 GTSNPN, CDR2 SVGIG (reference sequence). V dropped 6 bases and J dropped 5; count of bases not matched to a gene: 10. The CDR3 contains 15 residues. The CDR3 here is CACPKAGGGNNEQFF. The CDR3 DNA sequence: TGTGCCTGCCCCAAAGCGGGAGGGGGGAACAATGAGCAGTTCTTC.

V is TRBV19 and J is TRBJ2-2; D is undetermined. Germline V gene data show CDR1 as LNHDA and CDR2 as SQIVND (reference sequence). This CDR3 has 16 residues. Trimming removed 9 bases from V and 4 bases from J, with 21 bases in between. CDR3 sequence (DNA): TGTGCCAGCCGGTTAGACACCATAATATCCACCGGGGAGCTGTTTTTT. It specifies CASRLDTIISTGELFF.

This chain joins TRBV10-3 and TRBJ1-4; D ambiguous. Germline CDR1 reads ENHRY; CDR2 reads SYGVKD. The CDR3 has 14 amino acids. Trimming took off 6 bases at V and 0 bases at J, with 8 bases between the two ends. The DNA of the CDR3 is TGTGCCATCAGACGCGATGCAACTAATGAAAAACTGTTTTTT. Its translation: CAIRRDATNEKLFF.

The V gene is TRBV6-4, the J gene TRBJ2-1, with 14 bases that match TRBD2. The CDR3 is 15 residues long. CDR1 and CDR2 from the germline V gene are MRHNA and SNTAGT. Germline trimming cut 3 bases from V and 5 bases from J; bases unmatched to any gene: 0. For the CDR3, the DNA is TGTGCCAGCAGTGAGGGACTAGCGGGAGACAATGAGCAGTTCTTC. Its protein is CASSEGLAGDNEQFF.

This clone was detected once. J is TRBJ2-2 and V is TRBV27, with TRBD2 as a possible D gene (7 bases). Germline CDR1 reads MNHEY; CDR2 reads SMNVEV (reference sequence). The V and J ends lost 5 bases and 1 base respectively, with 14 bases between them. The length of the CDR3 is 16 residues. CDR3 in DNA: TGTGCCAGCAGTAAACGGGGGGCGATGAACACCGGGGAGCTGTTTTTT. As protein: CASSKRGAMNTGELFF.

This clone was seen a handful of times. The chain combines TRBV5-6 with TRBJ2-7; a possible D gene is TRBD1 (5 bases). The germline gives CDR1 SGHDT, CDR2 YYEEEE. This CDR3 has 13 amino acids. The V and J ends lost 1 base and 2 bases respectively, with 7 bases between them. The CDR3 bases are TGTGCCAGCAGCTTGACCAGGGCCTACGAGCAGTACTTC. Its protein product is CASSLTRAYEQYF. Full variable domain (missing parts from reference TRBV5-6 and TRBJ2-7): DAGVTQSPTHLIKTRGQQVTLRCSPKSGHDTVSWYQQALGQGPQFIFQYYEEEERQRGNFPDRFSGHQFPNYSSELNVNALLLGDSALYLCASSLTRAYEQYFGPGTRLTVT.

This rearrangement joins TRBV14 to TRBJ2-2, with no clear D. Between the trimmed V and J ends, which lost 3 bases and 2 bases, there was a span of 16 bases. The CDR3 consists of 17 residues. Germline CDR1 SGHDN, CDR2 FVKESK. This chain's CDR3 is CASSQRLPLLNTGELFF. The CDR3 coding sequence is TGTGCCAGCAGCCAGCGACTTCCTCTATTAAACACCGGGGAGCTGTTTTTT.